This T cell receptor (beta chain) was profiled in a study of cytomegalovirus exposure and HLA in healthy donors. PCR primers comprised 60 Vbeta and 13 Jbeta primers. Assay: immunoSEQ multiplex PCR; the TCRdb copy retains only in-frame clones and omits some. The sample holds 150,000 to 180,000 clones; 80% are singletons and the top ten take roughly 12%. This clone was seen a handful of times. Its matching antigen is unknown. In nominal health when sampled, donors likely had unrecorded immune exposures nonetheless. The CDR3 is 18 residues long. V was shortened by 8 bases and J by 2 bases, with 28 bases between the two germline ends. Germline V gene data show CDR1 as SGHRS and CDR2 as YFSETQ. Findings and limits, study-wide: Reportedly, a later analysis found an Asian-associated ancestry cluster had fewer N-insertions than the roughly 630-donor mean. The study listed 150 to 200 cytomegalovirus-associated TCR beta chains. It is likely that the observed cluster of highly shared sequence variants was a sequencing artifact.

Specimen: PBMCs. The chain recombines TRBV5-1 with TRBJ1-1; no reliable D call. This TCR derives from a man aged 30 to 45 in good health and CMV-seropositive. This CDR3 reads CASRLRTAGGFGNTEAFF. The CDR3 region has the DNA TGCGCCAGTCGTCTTCGAACCGCAGGTGGGTTCGGAAACACTGAAGCTTTCTTT.